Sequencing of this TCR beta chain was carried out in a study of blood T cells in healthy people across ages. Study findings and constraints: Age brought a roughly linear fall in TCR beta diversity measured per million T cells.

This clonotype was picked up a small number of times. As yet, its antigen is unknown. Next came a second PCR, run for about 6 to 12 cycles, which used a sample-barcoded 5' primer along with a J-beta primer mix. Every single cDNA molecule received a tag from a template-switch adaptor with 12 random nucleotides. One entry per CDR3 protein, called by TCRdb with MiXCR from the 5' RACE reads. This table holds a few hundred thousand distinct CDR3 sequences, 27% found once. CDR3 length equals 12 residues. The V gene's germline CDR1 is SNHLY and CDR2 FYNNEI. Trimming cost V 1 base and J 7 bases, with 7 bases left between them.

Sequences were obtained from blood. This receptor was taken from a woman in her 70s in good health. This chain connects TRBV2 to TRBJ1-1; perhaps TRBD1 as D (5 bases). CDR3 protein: CASSEGGDEAFF. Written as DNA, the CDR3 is TGTGCCAGCAGTGAAGGAGGGGATGAAGCTTTCTTT.